These T cell receptor beta chains were read from a single sample in a study of T cells in Graves' hyperthyroidism and ophthalmopathy. TCRdb itself ran the multiplex PCR reads through MiXCR, one entry per CDR3 protein. The sample includes about 640,000 distinct CDR3 sequences, 45% of them seen just once. Sequencing was done on a sample of peripheral blood or thyroid tissue (not recorded which). These TCRs come from an adult man with Graves' disease, either hyperthyroidism or ophthalmopathy (not recorded which). Each CDR3 is given with its conserved first and last residue. A D gene is named only where the DNA matches it firmly.

V gene,J gene,D gene,CDR3 protein
TRBV6-5,TRBJ1-1,-,CASSYSGGLVGTEAFF
TRBV7-9,TRBJ1-6,-,CASSFTGNNSPLHF
TRBV2,TRBJ2-7,TRBD1,CASRGTVYEQYF
TRBV7-2,TRBJ1-6,TRBD1,CASSRQGNTGDLSNSPLHF
TRBV6-5,TRBJ2-7,TRBD1,CASSDRALSSYEQYF
TRBV9,TRBJ2-5,TRBD1,CASSVSGQGRETQYF
TRBV2,TRBJ2-5,TRBD2,CASSPAGGRQETQYF
TRBV11-1,TRBJ1-1,-,CASSLWERRTEAFF
TRBV29-1,TRBJ1-2,TRBD1,CSARDRGGYTF
TRBV7-8,TRBJ1-2,TRBD1,CASSSNRDRGPHGYTF
TRBV12-3/TRBV12-4,TRBJ1-2,-,CASSLAPGHLYGYTF
TRBV25-1,TRBJ1-5,-,CASSRIGQPQHF
TRBV5-1,TRBJ2-3,-,CASSLAGGSTDTQYF
TRBV20-1,TRBJ1-1,-,CSAIHRENTEAFF
TRBV7-2,TRBJ1-1,TRBD1,CAWSGQGGTEAFF
TRBV5-1,TRBJ2-7,TRBD1,CASSFTGQGYEQYF
TRBV2,TRBJ1-6,-,CASSEGGISSPLHF
TRBV24-1,TRBJ1-2,TRBD1,CATSDWGTGDGYTF
TRBV7-9,TRBJ1-1,-,CASSLGDGNTEAFF
TRBV15,TRBJ1-2,-,CATSRDLSPGAYGYTF
TRBV29-1,TRBJ1-5,TRBD1,CSVAGQGNQPQHF
TRBV2,TRBJ1-5,-,CASSEDATQPQHF
TRBV12-1,TRBJ1-6,-,CASSFEGGGGNSPLHF
TRBV6-1,TRBJ2-7,TRBD1,CASRTGDRGHEQYF
TRBV10-3,TRBJ1-1,-,CATHMQNTEAFF
TRBV7-6,-,TRBD1,CASSHPGGPDGELFF
TRBV28,TRBJ1-4,TRBD1,CASSPPEPGGREKLFF
TRBV7-9,TRBJ1-1,TRBD1,CASSLVGRGRSNTEAFF
TRBV7-9,TRBJ1-5,-,CASSPDILSNQPQHF
TRBV20-1,TRBJ2-7,-,CSASTDSYEQYF
TRBV6-1,TRBJ2-6,TRBD1,CASRKILGDRVSSGANVLTF
TRBV10-3,TRBJ1-1,-,CAISESEGLNTEAFF
TRBV24-1,TRBJ2-3,TRBD2,CATSDVTSGLTDTQYF
TRBV20-1,TRBJ1-3,-,CSATTGSLDGNTIYF
TRBV19,TRBJ1-6,TRBD1,CASSPGQESSYNSPLHF
TRBV9,TRBJ1-1,TRBD1,CASSVGTGSAEAFF
TRBV19,TRBJ1-1,TRBD1,CASSGTAKNTEAFF
TRBV24-1,TRBJ2-2,-,CATSDVTSDGELFF
TRBV2,TRBJ1-6,-,CASSARVTGRTNSPLHF
TRBV10-3,TRBJ1-2,TRBD1,CAISEPDRGRDYGYTF
TRBV29-1,TRBJ1-2,-,CSVDYRADYTF
TRBV6-5,TRBJ2-5,-,CASSDTRRETQYF
TRBV5-4,TRBJ1-1,-,CASSPDSQTEAFF
TRBV11-1,TRBJ2-5,TRBD1,CASSSDRVAYETQYF
TRBV7-2,TRBJ2-7,-,CASSLAGARTYEQYF
TRBV7-9,TRBJ2-7,-,CASSSFRSSYEQYF
TRBV7-9,TRBJ2-6,TRBD1,CASSLRTGLSGANVLTF
TRBV29-1,TRBJ1-3,-,CSLSDQGGNTIYF
TRBV2,TRBJ2-2,-,CASSDWPGELFF
TRBV7-8,TRBJ1-4,-,CASSLRRADEKLFF
TRBV12-3/TRBV12-4,TRBJ1-6,TRBD1,CASAPTGDSPLHF